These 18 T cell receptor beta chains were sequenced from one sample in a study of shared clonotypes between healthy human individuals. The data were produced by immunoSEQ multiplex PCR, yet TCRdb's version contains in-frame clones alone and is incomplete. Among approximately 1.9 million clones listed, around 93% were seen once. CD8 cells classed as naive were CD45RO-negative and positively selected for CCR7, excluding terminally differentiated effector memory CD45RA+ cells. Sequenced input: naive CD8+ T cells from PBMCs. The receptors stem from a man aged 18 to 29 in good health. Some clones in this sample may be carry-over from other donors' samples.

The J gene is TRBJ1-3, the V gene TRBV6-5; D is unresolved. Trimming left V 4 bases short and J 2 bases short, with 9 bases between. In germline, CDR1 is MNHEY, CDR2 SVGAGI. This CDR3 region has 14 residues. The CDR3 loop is CASSSGPAGNTIYF. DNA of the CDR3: TGTGCCAGCAGTTCCGGGCCGGCTGGAAACACCATATATTTT.

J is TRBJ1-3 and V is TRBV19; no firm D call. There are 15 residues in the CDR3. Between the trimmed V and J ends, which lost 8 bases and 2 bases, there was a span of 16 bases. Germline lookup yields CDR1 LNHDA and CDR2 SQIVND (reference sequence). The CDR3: CASGESTRTGNTIYF. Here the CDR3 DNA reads TGTGCCAGTGGAGAGAGTACACGGACTGGAAACACCATATATTTT.

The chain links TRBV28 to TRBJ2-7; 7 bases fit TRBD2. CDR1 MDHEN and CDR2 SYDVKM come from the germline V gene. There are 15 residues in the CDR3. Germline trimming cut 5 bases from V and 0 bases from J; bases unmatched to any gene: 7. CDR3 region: CASSPGGPDSYEQYF. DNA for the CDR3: TGTGCCAGCAGTCCGGGGGGTCCGGACTCCTACGAGCAGTACTTC.

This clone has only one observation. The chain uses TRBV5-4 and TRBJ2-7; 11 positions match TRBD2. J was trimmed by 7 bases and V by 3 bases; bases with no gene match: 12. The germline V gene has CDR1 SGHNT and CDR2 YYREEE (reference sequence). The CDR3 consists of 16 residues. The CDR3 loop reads CASSWMLGLAAGEQYF. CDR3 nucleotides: TGTGCCAGCAGCTGGATGTTGGGACTAGCGGCGGGAGAGCAGTACTTC. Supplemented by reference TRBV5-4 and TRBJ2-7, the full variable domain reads ETGVTQSPTHLIKTRGQQVTLRCSSQSGHNTVSWYQQALGQGPQFIFQYYREEENGRGNFPPRFSGLQFPNYSSELNVNALELDDSALYLCASSWMLGLAAGEQYFGPGTRLTVT.

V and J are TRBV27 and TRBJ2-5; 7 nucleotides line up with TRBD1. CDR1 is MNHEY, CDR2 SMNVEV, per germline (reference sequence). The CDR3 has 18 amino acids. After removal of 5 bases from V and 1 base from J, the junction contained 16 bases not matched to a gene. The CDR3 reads CASSLRSRTGAVQETQYF. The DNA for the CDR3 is TGTGCCAGCAGTCTGCGATCCCGGACAGGCGCCGTCCAAGAGACCCAGTACTTC.

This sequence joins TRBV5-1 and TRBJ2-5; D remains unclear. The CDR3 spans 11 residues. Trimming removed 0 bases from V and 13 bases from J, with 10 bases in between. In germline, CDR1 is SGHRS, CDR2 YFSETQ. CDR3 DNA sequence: TGCGCCAGCAGCTTGGACTCCCGCCCGTACTTC. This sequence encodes CASSLDSRPYF. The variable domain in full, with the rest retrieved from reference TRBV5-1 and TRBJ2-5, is KAGVTQTPRYLIKTRGQQVTLSCSPISGHRSVSWYQQTPGQGLQFLFEYFSETQRNKGNFPGRFSGRQFSNSRSEMNVSTLELGDSALYLCASSLDSRPYFGPGTRLLVL.

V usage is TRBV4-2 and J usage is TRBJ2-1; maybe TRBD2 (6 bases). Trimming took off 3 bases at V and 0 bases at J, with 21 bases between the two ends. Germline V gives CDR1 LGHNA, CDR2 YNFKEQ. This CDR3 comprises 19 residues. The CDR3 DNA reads TGTGCCAGCAGCCACCCGGACTACCCGCGTCCCTCCTCCTACAATGAGCAGTTCTTC. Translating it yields CASSHPDYPRPSSYNEQFF.

Here the CDR3 DNA reads TGTGCCAGCACCAAGCTAGCGGGAGGACCCTACGAGCAGTACTTC. It specifies CASTKLAGGPYEQYF. This chain joins TRBV7-9 and TRBJ2-7; 11 bases match TRBD2. J was trimmed by 2 bases and V by 7 bases; bases with no gene match: 7. The CDR3 contains 15 residues. Germline CDR1 reads SEHNR; CDR2 reads FQNEAQ (reference sequence). Full variable domain (rest looked up from reference TRBV7-9 and TRBJ2-7): DTGVSQNPRHKITKRGQNVTFRCDPISEHNRLYWYRQTLGQGPEFLTYFQNEAQLEKSRLLSDRFSAERPKGSFSTLEIQRTEQGDSAMYLCASTKLAGGPYEQYFGPGTRLTVT.

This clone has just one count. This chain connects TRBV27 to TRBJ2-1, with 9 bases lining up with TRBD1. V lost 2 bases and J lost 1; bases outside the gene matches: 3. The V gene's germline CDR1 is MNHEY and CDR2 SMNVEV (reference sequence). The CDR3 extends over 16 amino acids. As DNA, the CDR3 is TGTGCCAGCAGTTTAAACAGGGGGCTATCCTACAATGAGCAGTTCTTC. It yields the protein CASSLNRGLSYNEQFF.

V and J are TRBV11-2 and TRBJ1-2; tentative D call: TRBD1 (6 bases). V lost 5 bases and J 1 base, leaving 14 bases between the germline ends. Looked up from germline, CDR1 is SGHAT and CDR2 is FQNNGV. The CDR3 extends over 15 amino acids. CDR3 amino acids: CASSGRTDYNYGYTF. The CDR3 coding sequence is TGTGCCAGCAGCGGAAGGACAGACTATAACTATGGCTACACCTTC. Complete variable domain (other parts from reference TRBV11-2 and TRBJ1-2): EAGVAQSPRYKIIEKRQSVAFWCNPISGHATLYWYQQILGQGPKLLIQFQNNGVVDDSQLPKDRFSAERLKGVDSTLKIQPAKLEDSAVYLCASSGRTDYNYGYTFGSGTRLTVV.

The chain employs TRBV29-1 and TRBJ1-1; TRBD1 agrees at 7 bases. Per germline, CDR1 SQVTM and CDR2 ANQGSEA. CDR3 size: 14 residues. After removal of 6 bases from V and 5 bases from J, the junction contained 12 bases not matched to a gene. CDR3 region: CSVLSRGRRTEAFF. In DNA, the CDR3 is TGCAGCGTCCTGTCGAGGGGGCGTAGGACTGAAGCTTTCTTT. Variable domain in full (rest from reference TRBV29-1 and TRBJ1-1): SAVISQKPSRDICQRGTSLTIQCQVDSQVTMMFWYRQQPGQSLTLIATANQGSEATYESGFVIDKFPISRPNLTFSTLTVSNMSPEDSSIYLCSVLSRGRRTEAFFGQGTRLTVV.

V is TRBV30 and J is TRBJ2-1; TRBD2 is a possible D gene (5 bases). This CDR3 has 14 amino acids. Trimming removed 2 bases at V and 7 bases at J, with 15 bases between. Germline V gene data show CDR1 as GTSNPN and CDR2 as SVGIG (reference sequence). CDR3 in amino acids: CAWSPSWLVNEQFF. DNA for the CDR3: TGTGCCTGGAGTCCTAGCTGGCTAGTTAATGAGCAGTTCTTC.

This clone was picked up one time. The CDR3 spells CASSQGQSGTGYGYTF. CDR3 DNA: TGCGCCAGCAGCCAAGGACAGTCTGGGACGGGCTATGGCTACACCTTC. The chain recombines TRBV4-1 with TRBJ1-2; weak D call: TRBD1 (5 bases). The CDR3 consists of 16 residues. The V end lost 1 base, the J end lost 4 bases, and 16 bases lay between the germline ends. Germline V CDR1 and CDR2: MGHRA, YSYEKL.

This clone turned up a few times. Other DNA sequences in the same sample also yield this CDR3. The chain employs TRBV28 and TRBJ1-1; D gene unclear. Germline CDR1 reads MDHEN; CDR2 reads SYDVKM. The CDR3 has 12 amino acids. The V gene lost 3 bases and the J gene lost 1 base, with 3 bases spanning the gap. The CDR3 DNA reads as TGTGCCAGCAGTTTGTGGAACACTGAAGCTTTCTTT. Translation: CASSLWNTEAFF.

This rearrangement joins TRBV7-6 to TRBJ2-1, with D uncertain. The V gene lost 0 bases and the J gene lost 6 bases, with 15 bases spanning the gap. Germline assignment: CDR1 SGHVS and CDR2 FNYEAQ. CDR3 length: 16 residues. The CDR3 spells CASSLAATYSPNEQFF. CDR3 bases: TGTGCCAGCAGCTTAGCAGCGACTTACTCCCCCAATGAGCAGTTCTTC.

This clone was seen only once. The CDR3 protein is CASSQDDRMYSTDTQYF. In nucleotides, the CDR3 is TGCGCCAGCAGCCAAGACGACAGGATGTATAGCACAGATACGCAGTATTTT. V usage is TRBV4-3 and J usage is TRBJ2-3; D may be TRBD1 (6 bases). Germline V gene sequence: CDR1 LGHNA, CDR2 YSLEER. The V gene lost 0 bases and the J gene lost 0 bases, with 13 bases spanning the gap. The CDR3 runs 17 residues.

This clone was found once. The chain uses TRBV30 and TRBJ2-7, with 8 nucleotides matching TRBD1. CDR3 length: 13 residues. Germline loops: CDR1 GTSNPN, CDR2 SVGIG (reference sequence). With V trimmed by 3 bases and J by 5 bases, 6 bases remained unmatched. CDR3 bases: TGTGCCTGGAGAGAGACAGGGGTGCACGAGCAGTACTTC. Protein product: CAWRETGVHEQYF.

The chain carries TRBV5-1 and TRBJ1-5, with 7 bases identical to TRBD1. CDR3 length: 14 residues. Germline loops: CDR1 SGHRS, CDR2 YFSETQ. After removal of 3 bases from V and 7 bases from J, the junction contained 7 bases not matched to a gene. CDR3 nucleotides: TGCGCCAGCAGCTCGACAGGGTCTGGGCAGCCCCAGCATTTT. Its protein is CASSSTGSGQPQHF.